These 25 T cell receptor beta chains share one sample of origin, sequenced in a study of T cell repertoires in cytomegalovirus infection (dated by TCRdb to the late 2010s). The sequencer listed for this sample is Illumina HiSeq 1500. Using fastp trimming at Q25 and MiXCR clonotype assembly, TCRdb reanalyzed the public sequencing data and kept in-frame beta chains. Rows matching on CDR3 protein sequence are summarized as one entry with the most common DNA and genes. The sample table records approximately 110,000 distinct CDR3 sequences; roughly 30% of these occur just once. The ten largest clonotypes hold 80% to 85% of the sample. The label giving this sample's treatment or condition can be read as: in vitro stimulation with specific CMV peptide epitopes to enrich CMV-specific T cells. These receptors are not linked to any known antigen. The sample in question was CD8+ T cells from cultured PBMCs, obtained from culture after CMV antigen stimulation. The receptors originated from a human donor in good health (CMV status not recorded). Some clones in this sample may be carry-over from other donors' samples.

The chain couples TRBV6-1 to TRBJ2-7; D is perhaps TRBD2 (6 bases). The CDR3 totals 12 residues. V shed 10 bases and J shed 3 bases, with 13 bases lying between them. Germline CDR1 reads MNHNS; CDR2 reads SASEGT. CDR3 bases: TGTGCCAACAAGGGACTTAACTACGAGCAGTACTTC. This translates into CANKGLNYEQYF.

This clonotype was counted between two and nine times. V gene TRBV7-9 combines with J gene TRBJ1-4; D remains unclear. Germline values: CDR1 SEHNR, CDR2 FQNEAQ (reference sequence). The CDR3 totals 15 residues. The V and J ends lost 5 bases and 0 bases respectively, with 10 bases between them. The DNA of the CDR3 is TGTGCCAGCAGCCTCGGGCCGGCAACTAATGAAAAACTGTTTTTT. This gives the protein CASSLGPATNEKLFF.

The V gene is TRBV5-5, the J gene TRBJ2-7, with D possibly being TRBD1 or TRBD2 (5 bases each). The CDR3 covers 14 residues. CDR1 is SGHKS, CDR2 YYEKEE, per germline (reference sequence). The V gene lost 2 bases and the J gene lost 3 bases, with 12 bases spanning the gap. CDR3 protein: CASSLGDQHYEQYF. The CDR3 bases are TGTGCCAGCAGCTTAGGGGACCAACACTACGAGCAGTACTTC.

The V gene is TRBV5-1, the J gene TRBJ2-1; TRBD2 matches at 13 bases. CDR3 length: 17 residues. Germline CDR1 reads SGHRS; CDR2 reads YFSETQ. Unmatched junction bases numbered 10, after V lost 3 bases and J lost 7 bases. The CDR3, as DNA: TGCGCCAGCAGCTCGCCCACTAGCGGGGGGGCGGAGAATGAGCAGTTCTTC. It codes for CASSSPTSGGAENEQFF.

This clonotype was observed a handful of times. The CDR3 is CASSEWGTTYEQYF. The CDR3 DNA reads TGTGCCAGCAGTGAATGGGGGACAACCTACGAGCAGTACTTC. The chain has TRBV2 and TRBJ2-7, with D perhaps TRBD1 (6 bases). Germline V gives CDR1 SNHLY, CDR2 FYNNEI. The V end was cut by 2 bases, the J end by 2 bases, with 10 bases between. The CDR3 extends over 14 amino acids.

This clonotype was observed a handful of times. The J gene is TRBJ2-1, the V gene TRBV27, with unresolved D. The CDR3 covers 15 residues. V lost 5 bases and J lost 4, with 15 bases in between. Germline lookup yields CDR1 MNHEY and CDR2 SMNVEV (reference sequence). CDR3 coding DNA: TGTGCCAGCAGTCCTCGTTGGGGAAATTACAATGAGCAGTTCTTC. Protein: CASSPRWGNYNEQFF.

With respect to this clonotype: The DNA is omitted, as the CDR3 cannot be located on it reliably, and the CDR3 follows TCRdb's listing. The chain joins TRBV4-1 to TRBJ1-2; the D call TRBD1 from the table was never checked on the DNA. Germline V CDR1 and CDR2: MGHRA, YSYEKL. The CDR3 is made up of 13 amino acids, end residues included. The CDR3 loop reads CASSQFGPGGYTF.

This rearrangement joins TRBV9 to TRBJ1-1, with D perhaps matching TRBD1 (6 bases). Trimming removed 4 bases at V and 1 base at J, with 8 bases between. The germline CDR1 and CDR2 sequences are SGDLS and YYNGEE. This CDR3 is 13 amino acids long. The CDR3: CASSKGQNTEAFF. DNA of the CDR3: TGTGCCAGCAGCAAGGGACAGAACACTGAAGCTTTCTTT. Full variable domain (remainder filled in from reference TRBV9 and TRBJ1-1): DSGVTQTPKHLITATGQRVTLRCSPRSGDLSVYWYQQSLDQGLQFLIQYYNGEERAKGNILERFSAQQFPDLHSELNLSSLELGDSALYFCASSKGQNTEAFFGQGTRLTVV.

This clonotype was seen ten or more times. The chain combines TRBV7-2 with TRBJ1-6; D is perhaps TRBD1 (6 bases). Germline V gives CDR1 SGHTA, CDR2 FQGNSA. This CDR3 spans 13 amino acids. Trimming took 5 bases from V and 10 from J, leaving 12 bases between them. Here the CDR3 DNA reads TGTGCCAGCAGCCAAGGGGGAGGGTCACCCCTCCACTTT. Translation: CASSQGGGSPLHF.

As for this clonotype: A clone one base away is much larger, so this may be a read error. The rearrangement joins TRBV6-5 to TRBJ2-1; no definite D call. This CDR3 is 12 amino acids long. Germline loops: CDR1 MNHEY, CDR2 SVGAGI. V gave up 0 bases and J gave up 5 bases, with 2 bases separating them. DNA of the CDR3: TGTGCCAGCAGTTACTCAGACAATGAGCAGTTCTTC. Its protein is CASSYSDNEQFF.

The count of this clonotype is one. V usage is TRBV5-4 and J usage is TRBJ2-7; 9 nucleotides align to TRBD2. This CDR3 has 14 residues. Germline-derived CDR1 and CDR2 are SGHNT and YYREEE (reference sequence). V trimming: 5 bases; J trimming: 2 bases; junction bases outside the gene matches: 5. This CDR3 reads CASRLSGGPYEQYF. The CDR3 nucleotides read TGTGCCAGCAGACTCAGCGGGGGGCCCTACGAGCAGTACTTC.

This clonotype turned up a few times. The chain couples TRBV9 to TRBJ2-7, with D perhaps TRBD2 (5 bases). Germline-derived CDR1 and CDR2 are SGDLS and YYNGEE. This CDR3 is 15 amino acids long. Deletions cut 0 bases from V and 3 bases from J, with 13 bases between. The CDR3 coding sequence is TGTGCCAGCAGCGTAGGTCAAGCGGTGGACTACGAGCAGTACTTC. Protein: CASSVGQAVDYEQYF. Together with reference TRBV9 and TRBJ2-7, the CDR3 gives the full variable domain: DSGVTQTPKHLITATGQRVTLRCSPRSGDLSVYWYQQSLDQGLQFLIQYYNGEERAKGNILERFSAQQFPDLHSELNLSSLELGDSALYFCASSVGQAVDYEQYFGPGTRLTVT.

The CDR3, as DNA: TGCAGTGCTAGAGATTCTCCGTTGGGACCGGAGGTTAGCACAGATACGCAGTATTTT. It translates to CSARDSPLGPEVSTDTQYF. The rearrangement links TRBV20-1 to TRBJ2-3, with D perhaps TRBD1 or TRBD2 (5 bases each). CDR3 length: 19 amino acids. Trimming removed 0 bases at V and 0 bases at J, with 22 bases between. Germline loops: CDR1 DFQATT, CDR2 SNEGSKA (reference sequence).

This clonotype was seen repeatedly, ten times or more. This sequence joins TRBV12-3 or TRBV12-4 and TRBJ2-5, with TRBD1 matching 12 bases. This CDR3 is 15 amino acids long. Trimming cost V 6 bases and J 4 bases; bases outside gene matches: 6. The CDR3 reads CASSSSGQGAETQYF. Here the CDR3 DNA reads TGTGCCAGCAGCTCCTCGGGACAGGGGGCAGAGACCCAGTACTTC.

The chain uses TRBV7-4 and TRBJ2-1; unclear D gene. Between the trimmed V and J ends, which lost 0 bases and 3 bases, there was a span of 9 bases. The germline V gene has CDR1 SGHVT and CDR2 SQSDAQ. This CDR3 spans 15 amino acids. The CDR3 DNA is TGTGCCAGCAGCTTAGCGGCGGAGAGCTACAATGAGCAGTTCTTC. Translated, it gives CASSLAAESYNEQFF.

The chain employs TRBV7-9 and TRBJ2-7; 9 bases are a match to TRBD2. V shed 3 bases and J 0 bases; nucleotides not matched to a gene: 3. Per germline, CDR1 SEHNR and CDR2 FQNEAQ (reference sequence). The CDR3 contains 15 residues. CDR3 coding DNA: TGTGCCAGCAGCTTGGGCGGGGGGGCCTCCTACGAGCAGTACTTC. The encoded protein is CASSLGGGASYEQYF.

This clonotype was seen repeatedly, ten times or more. V usage is TRBV14 and J usage is TRBJ1-2, with 8 nucleotides matching TRBD1. CDR1 and CDR2 from the germline V gene are SGHDN and FVKESK. CDR3 size: 15 residues. V dropped 6 bases and J dropped 4; count of bases not matched to a gene: 10. The CDR3 is CASSPESGGAYGYTF. The DNA of the CDR3 is TGTGCCAGCAGTCCAGAATCAGGGGGCGCCTATGGCTACACCTTC.

This rearrangement joins TRBV19 to TRBJ1-1; 8 bases agree with TRBD1. The V gene end was trimmed by 4 bases and the J gene end by 0 bases; junction bases not matched to a gene: 4. Germline V gives CDR1 LNHDA, CDR2 SQIVND (reference sequence). This CDR3 has 15 amino acids. CDR3 DNA sequence: TGTGCCAGTAGTACCTGGACAGGGATGAACACTGAAGCTTTCTTT. It translates to CASSTWTGMNTEAFF.

This clonotype occurred a few times. The chain is built from TRBV9 and TRBJ1-1; weak D call: TRBD1 (5 bases). This CDR3 comprises 14 residues. Germline CDR1 is SGDLS and CDR2 is YYNGEE. V was cut by 2 bases and J by 2 bases, with 10 bases left in between. The CDR3 here is CASSVWGENTEAFF. CDR3 nucleotide sequence: TGTGCCAGCAGCGTTTGGGGGGAAAACACTGAAGCTTTCTTT.

This clonotype was seen ten or more times. Relative to the germline gene, one junction end is altered; a read error may explain this. The chain links TRBV6-6 to TRBJ1-1; 7 bases fit TRBD1. This CDR3 contains 14 residues. CDR1 is MNHNY, CDR2 SVGAGI, per germline (reference sequence). This chain's CDR3 is CASSYFRGGTGAFF. In DNA, the CDR3 is TGTGCCAGCAGTTACTTCAGGGGGGGGACTGGAGCTTTCTTT.

The table lists this clonotype with a few counts. The chain combines TRBV7-2 with TRBJ2-1; 8 nucleotides agree with TRBD2. CDR1 is SGHTA, CDR2 FQGNSA, per germline. V lost 3 bases and J lost 7; bases outside the gene matches: 11. The CDR3 is made up of 16 amino acids. The CDR3 bases are TGTGCCAGCAGCTTTCCGGCGGCGGGGGGTTTGAATGAGCAGTTCTTC. Translating gives CASSFPAAGGLNEQFF.

On this clonotype itself: This may be a read error, as it is one base from a much larger clone. The J gene is TRBJ2-5, the V gene TRBV7-3; a weak D match, TRBD2 (6 bases). Trimming cost V 5 bases and J 1 base, with 8 bases left between them. The CDR3 contains 13 residues. Germline V gives CDR1 SGHTA, CDR2 FQGTGA. The CDR3 loop is CASSVGGQETQYF. The CDR3 coding sequence is TGTGCCAGCAGCGTGGGGGGCCAAGAGACCCAGTACTTC.

Only a few counts were recorded for this clonotype. This CDR3 is CASSYDALGWTEAFF. CDR3 nucleotides: TGTGCCAGCAGTTACGACGCCCTGGGATGGACTGAAGCTTTCTTT. The chain employs TRBV6-2 or TRBV6-3 and TRBJ1-1, with D unresolved. The CDR3 consists of 15 residues. The germline V gene has CDR1 MNHEY and CDR2 SVGEGT. Trimming stripped 2 bases from V and 5 bases from J, with 15 bases between.

The genes are TRBV4-2 and TRBJ2-1; 11 positions agree with TRBD2. Germline CDR1 is LGHNA and CDR2 is YNFKEQ. There are 20 residues in the CDR3. V lost 0 bases, J lost 2 bases, and 12 bases stayed unmatched. The CDR3 DNA reads TGTGCCAGCAGCCAAGAGTTTAGCGGGGGGGCTGCAGGGACCTACAATGAGCAGTTCTTC. Protein sequence: CASSQEFSGGAAGTYNEQFF.

The chain carries TRBV7-9 and TRBJ2-7, with D perhaps TRBD1 (5 bases). Germline assignment: CDR1 SEHNR and CDR2 FQNEAQ (reference sequence). V was clipped by 4 bases and J by 5 bases, with 12 bases between them. The CDR3 has 13 amino acids. Here the CDR3 DNA reads TGTGCCAGCAGCTCGATACAGACAGACGAGCAGTACTTC. Its protein is CASSSIQTDEQYF. Complete variable domain (other parts from reference TRBV7-9 and TRBJ2-7): DTGVSQNPRHKITKRGQNVTFRCDPISEHNRLYWYRQTLGQGPEFLTYFQNEAQLEKSRLLSDRFSAERPKGSFSTLEIQRTEQGDSAMYLCASSSIQTDEQYFGPGTRLTVT.